The rows below give T cell receptor beta chains drawn from one sample of a study of blood T cell repertoires in COVID-19. TCRdb's copy holds only in-frame clones and misses some; the assay was immunoSEQ multiplex PCR. The table records some 190,000 clones, roughly 88% of them present only once. The specimen was peripheral blood. All receptors derive from a man aged 18 to 35 with active or convalescent COVID-19. Both conserved end residues are part of each CDR3. Fields, in order: V gene, CDR3 length, clone size, J gene, D gene, CDR3 DNA, CDR3 protein. D genes are given only for firm matches. Only some rows state a clone size, as once, few, many or a class for expanded clones.

>TRBV6-1|19|.|TRBJ2-1|.
TGTGCCAGCAGTGAAGCATCACTAAGAGCCCAAAGCTCCTACAATGAGCAGTTCTTC
CASSEASLRAQSSYNEQFF
>TRBV27|15|.|TRBJ2-7|.
TGTGCCAGCAGTCCAACAGCGGGTAACTCCTACGAGCAGTACTTC
CASSPTAGNSYEQYF
>TRBV7-2|16|.|TRBJ2-1|.
TGTGCCAGCAGCTTTCCCACAGGCCTGGGGTACAATGAGCAGTTCTTC
CASSFPTGLGYNEQFF
>TRBV9|14|.|TRBJ2-7|.
TGTGCCAGCAGCGTCCATTTAGACTCCTACGAGCAGTACTTC
CASSVHLDSYEQYF
>TRBV4-2|13|once|TRBJ1-5|.
TGTGCCAGCAGCCAACAATTAGATCAGCCCCAGCATTTT
CASSQQLDQPQHF
>TRBV3-1/TRBV3-2|15|.|TRBJ2-2|TRBD2
TGTGCCAGCAGTCCCGGGACTAGCGGATCCGGGGAGCTGTTTTTT
CASSPGTSGSGELFF
>TRBV29-1|13|.|TRBJ2-2|.
TGCAGCGTTGAGCTGGGAGTCCCCGGGGAGCTGTTTTTT
CSVELGVPGELFF
>TRBV5-1|16|.|TRBJ2-5|TRBD2
TGCGCCAGCAGCCCGTGGACTAGCGGGAGGTCGGAGACCCAGTACTTC
CASSPWTSGRSETQYF
>TRBV30|14|few|TRBJ1-2|TRBD1
TGTGCCTGGAGTCCGGGACAGGGCTTTTATGGCTACACCTTC
CAWSPGQGFYGYTF
>TRBV7-8|17|.|TRBJ1-4|.
TGTGCCAGCAGCATCGGTGGACAGCGGTCAACTAATGAAAAACTGTTTTTT
CASSIGGQRSTNEKLFF
>TRBV30|17|.|TRBJ2-1|TRBD2
TGTGCCTGGAGTGTCCCCAGACTAGCGGGAGTAGTGCATGAGCAGTTCTTC
CAWSVPRLAGVVHEQFF
>TRBV9|13|.|TRBJ1-5|.
TGTGCCAGCAGCGTAGCAAAGGGGGTGGCCCAGCATTTT
CASSVAKGVAQHF
>TRBV28|17|.|TRBJ1-5|TRBD1
TGTGCCAGCAGTTCGGGACAGGGGGCTTTGTCGCGACAGCCCCAGCATTTT
CASSSGQGALSRQPQHF
>TRBV11-2|17|.|TRBJ2-7|TRBD2
TGTGCCAGCAGCTTAGCCCAGGTAGCGGGGTCAACCTACGAGCAGTACTTC
CASSLAQVAGSTYEQYF
>TRBV5-1|14|few|TRBJ1-6|.
TGCGCCAGCAGCGGCGGGACGAATAATTCACCCCTCCACTTT
CASSGGTNNSPLHF
>TRBV19|14|once|TRBJ2-5|.
TGTGCCAGCAAACGGGCTAGAGGGTCAGAGACCCAGTACTTC
CASKRARGSETQYF
>TRBV11-2|15|.|TRBJ2-1|.
TGTGCCAGCAGCTTCATTTCGGGGGACGACAATGAGCAGTTCTTC
CASSFISGDDNEQFF
>TRBV6-5|16|.|TRBJ2-1|TRBD2
TGTGCCAGCAGTTACTCGGCCAGCGGGACTGCCAATGAGCAGTTCTTC
CASSYSASGTANEQFF
>TRBV7-9|14|.|TRBJ1-5|TRBD1
TGTGCCAGCAAGGGACAGGGGGCCAATCAGCCCCAGCATTTT
CASKGQGANQPQHF
>TRBV10-3|15|.|TRBJ1-1|.
TGTGCCATCAGTGAGTCCAGGGACACAAACACTGAAGCTTTCTTT
CAISESRDTNTEAFF
>TRBV28|16|.|TRBJ2-1|TRBD1
TGTGCCAGCAGTTCCCCACCGGGACAGGGAAAAATTGAGCAGTTCTTC
CASSSPPGQGKIEQFF
>TRBV2|12|.|TRBJ1-4|.
TGTGCCCAGGAACGCGGGGATGAAAAACTGTTTTTT
CAQERGDEKLFF
>TRBV3-1/TRBV3-2|15|few|TRBJ2-2|TRBD2
TGTGCCAGCCGAGCCAGATTAGCGGGAACCGGGGAGCTGTTTTTT
CASRARLAGTGELFF
>TRBV7-8|15|.|TRBJ1-1|.
TGTGCCAGCAGCTTAGCTCCAGAAAGGGGGATAGGGGCTTTCTTT
CASSLAPERGIGAFF
>TRBV10-1|22|few|TRBJ2-2|TRBD2
TGCGCCAGCAGTGACTTCCGCCCCGGGACTAGCGGGAGGGCCGCGAACACCGGGGAGCTGTTTTTT
CASSDFRPGTSGRAANTGELFF
>TRBV5-1|16|.|TRBJ2-3|TRBD2
TGCGCCAGCAGCTTGGCGATCTCGCGGGAGGCAGATACGCAGTATTTT
CASSLAISREADTQYF
>TRBV30|14|.|TRBJ1-2|.
TGTGCCTGGAGCTTGAGGGGGGAGGGCTATGGCTACACCTTC
CAWSLRGEGYGYTF